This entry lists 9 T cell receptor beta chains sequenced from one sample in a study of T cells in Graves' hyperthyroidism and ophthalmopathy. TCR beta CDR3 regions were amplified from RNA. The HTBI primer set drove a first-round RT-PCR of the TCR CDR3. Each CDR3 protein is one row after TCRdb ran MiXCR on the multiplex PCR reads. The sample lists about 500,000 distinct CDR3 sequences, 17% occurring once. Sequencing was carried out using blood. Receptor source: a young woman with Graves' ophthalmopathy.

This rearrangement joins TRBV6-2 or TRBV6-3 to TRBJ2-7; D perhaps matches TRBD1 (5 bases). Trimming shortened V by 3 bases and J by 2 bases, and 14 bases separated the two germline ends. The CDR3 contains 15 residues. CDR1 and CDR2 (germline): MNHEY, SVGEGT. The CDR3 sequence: CASSYSQTATYEQYF. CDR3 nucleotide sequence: TGTGCCAGCAGTTATTCCCAGACAGCTACCTACGAGCAGTACTTC.

The CDR3 DNA sequence: TGCGCCAGCAGCCAAGATAGACTAGCGGGCCTCACCGGGGAGCTGTTTTTT. It translates to CASSQDRLAGLTGELFF. This chain joins TRBV4-1 and TRBJ2-2, with TRBD2 matching over 10 bases. The CDR3 is 17 residues long. V lost 0 bases, J lost 4 bases, and 5 bases stayed unmatched. From germline, CDR1 is MGHRA and CDR2 YSYEKL.

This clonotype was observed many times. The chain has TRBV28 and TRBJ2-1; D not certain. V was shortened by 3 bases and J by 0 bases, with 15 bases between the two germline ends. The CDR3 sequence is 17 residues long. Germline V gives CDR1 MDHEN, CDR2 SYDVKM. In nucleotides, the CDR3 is TGTGCCAGCAGTTTGTATAGCTCCTCCTACTCCTACAATGAGCAGTTCTTC. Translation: CASSLYSSSYSYNEQFF.

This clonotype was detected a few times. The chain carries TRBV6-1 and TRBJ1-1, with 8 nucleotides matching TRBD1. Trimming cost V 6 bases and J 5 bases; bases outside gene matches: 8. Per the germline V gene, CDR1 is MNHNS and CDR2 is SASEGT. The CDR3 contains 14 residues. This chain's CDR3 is CASRPGQASTEAFF. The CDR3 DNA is TGTGCCAGCAGACCGGGACAGGCGTCAACTGAAGCTTTCTTT.

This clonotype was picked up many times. The CDR3 reads CASSLPPRGSGETQYF. CDR3 coding DNA: TGTGCCAGCAGTTTACCCCCGCGGGGCAGTGGCGAGACCCAGTACTTC. The chain carries TRBV6-1 and TRBJ2-5; weak D call: TRBD2 (6 bases). Deletions cut 5 bases from V and 5 bases from J, with 21 bases between. Germline V lookup: CDR1 MNHNS, CDR2 SASEGT. The CDR3 consists of 16 residues.

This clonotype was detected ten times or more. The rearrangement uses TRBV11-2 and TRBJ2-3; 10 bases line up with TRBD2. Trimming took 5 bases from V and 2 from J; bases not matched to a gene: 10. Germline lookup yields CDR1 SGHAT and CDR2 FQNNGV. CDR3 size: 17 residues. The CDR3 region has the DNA TGTGCCAGCAGCACCCAACTAGCGGGGCGTATCACAGATACGCAGTATTTT. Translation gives CASSTQLAGRITDTQYF.

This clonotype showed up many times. The CDR3 here is CASSLDVQPTYGYTF. CDR3 nucleotides: TGCGCCAGCAGCTTGGATGTACAGCCGACCTATGGCTACACCTTC. J is TRBJ1-2 and V is TRBV5-1; no clear D gene. Per the germline V gene, CDR1 is SGHRS and CDR2 is YFSETQ. The CDR3 runs to 15 residues. V was trimmed by 0 bases and J by 4 bases, leaving 13 bases between them.

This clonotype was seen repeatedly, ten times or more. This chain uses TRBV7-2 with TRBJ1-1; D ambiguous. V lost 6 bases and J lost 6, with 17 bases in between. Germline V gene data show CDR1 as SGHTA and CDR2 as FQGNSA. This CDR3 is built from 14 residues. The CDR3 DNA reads TGTGCCAGCAGTCCCATCGCAGCGGGTGCTGAAGCTTTCTTT. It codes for CASSPIAAGAEAFF.

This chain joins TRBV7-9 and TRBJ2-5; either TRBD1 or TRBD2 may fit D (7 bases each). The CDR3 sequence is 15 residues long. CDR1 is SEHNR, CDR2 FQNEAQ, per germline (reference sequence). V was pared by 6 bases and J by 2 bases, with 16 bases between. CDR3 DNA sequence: TGTGCCAGCAGAAACAGGGGAGGGGAGCAAGAGACCCAGTACTTC. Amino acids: CASRNRGGEQETQYF.